This T cell receptor beta chain was obtained from a study of blood T cell repertoires in COVID-19. Across the study: The cDNA or gDNA used as material had been derived from T cells, B-cell-depleted T cells, or PBMCs.

The protocol was immunoSEQ multiplex PCR, while the TCRdb copy is restricted to in-frame clones and leaves out a portion. Of some 300,000 clones detected, more than 85% appear once; the ten largest clones hold around 1.2%. The germline V gene encodes CDR1 MDHEN and CDR2 SYDVKM. CDR3 size: 14 residues. Trimming removed 6 bases from V and 4 bases from J; junction bases left unmatched: 3. Sequencing was carried out using peripheral blood. The TCR sequence derives from a man between 65 and 80 years old with acute or convalescent COVID-19. The chain couples TRBV28 to TRBJ2-1; 10 nucleotides line up with TRBD2. This CDR3 is CASRLAGRYNEQFF. As DNA, the CDR3 is TGTGCCAGCAGACTAGCGGGACGGTACAATGAGCAGTTCTTC.